Presented here are 10 T cell receptor beta chains from one specimen sequenced in a study of blood T cell repertoires in COVID-19. Some clones are missing from TCRdb's copy, which holds only in-frame ones; the method was immunoSEQ multiplex PCR. The sample has approximately 150,000 clones; approximately 88% are singletons. The sample consisted of peripheral blood. The receptors stem from a woman aged 55-69 years who had recovered from COVID-19.

This clone was seen a few times. CDR3 DNA sequence: TGCGCCAGCAGCTTGGAAGGCAGGGCCGGGTCTAGTGGCTACACCTTC. Amino acids: CASSLEGRAGSSGYTF. The chain recombines TRBV5-1 with TRBJ1-2; perhaps TRBD1 as D (5 bases). The V end lost 0 bases, the J end lost 7 bases, and 19 bases lay between the germline ends. Germline-derived CDR1 and CDR2 are SGHRS and YFSETQ. This CDR3 has 16 residues.

This clone has more than one count but fewer than ten. V and J are TRBV4-1 and TRBJ2-7; D is possibly TRBD2 (6 bases). From germline, CDR1 is MGHRA and CDR2 YSYEKL. With 4 bases removed from V and 3 bases from J, the gap between germline ends came to 22 bases. This CDR3 is built from 17 residues. CDR3: CASSLKGGRGAFYEQYF. The CDR3 DNA reads TGCGCCAGCAGCCTCAAGGGTGGGCGGGGAGCCTTCTACGAGCAGTACTTC.

The genes are TRBV28 and TRBJ2-5, with 12 nucleotides matching TRBD1. The CDR3 is made up of 16 amino acids. Trimming took 5 bases from V and 9 from J; bases not matched to a gene: 13. Germline CDR1 and CDR2: MDHEN and SYDVKM. CDR3 residues: CASSPPGQGAQGAQYF. CDR3 DNA: TGTGCCAGCAGTCCCCCGGGACAGGGGGCGCAGGGCGCCCAGTACTTC.

V is TRBV3-1 (or the pseudogene TRBV3-2) and J is TRBJ1-2; 8 positions agree with TRBD1. The ends lost 3 bases at V and 0 bases at J; junction bases unmatched: 12. CDR3 size: 18 residues. CDR1 and CDR2 (germline): LGHDT, YNNKEL (reference sequence). The CDR3 DNA reads as TGTGCCAGCAGCCACATAACACGGGACAGGCGTACTAACTATGGCTACACCTTC. This gives the protein CASSHITRDRRTNYGYTF.

The chain joins TRBV28 to TRBJ1-6; 10 bases agree with TRBD1. After removal of 4 bases from V and 3 bases from J, the junction contained 3 bases not matched to a gene. Germline assignment: CDR1 MDHEN and CDR2 SYDVKM. The CDR3 runs to 16 residues. CDR3 sequence reads: CASSYDRGLYNSPLHF. CDR3 sequence (DNA): TGTGCCAGCAGTTACGACAGGGGGCTCTATAATTCACCCCTCCACTTT.

The chain combines TRBV5-1 with TRBJ2-3; D call uncertain. CDR3 length: 14 amino acids. Trimming removed 4 bases at V and 5 bases at J, with 14 bases between. Germline loops: CDR1 SGHRS, CDR2 YFSETQ. In nucleotides, the CDR3 is TGCGCCAGCAGCCTTGTCGGGTCTGTAGATACGCAGTATTTT. Amino acids: CASSLVGSVDTQYF.

The chain carries TRBV7-9 and TRBJ1-4; D uncertain. The ends were cut back, 5 bases at V and 8 bases at J, with 9 bases in the middle. The CDR3 consists of 12 residues. Germline CDR1 SEHNR, CDR2 FQNEAQ (reference sequence). The CDR3 here is CASSPGGEKLFF. CDR3 DNA: TGTGCCAGCAGCCCCGGAGGGGAAAAACTGTTTTTT.

The chain uses TRBV7-9 and TRBJ1-2; no definite D call. This CDR3 is 14 amino acids long. Germline assignment: CDR1 SEHNR and CDR2 FQNEAQ (reference sequence). Trimming took 2 bases from V and 4 from J, leaving 11 bases between them. The CDR3 DNA reads TGTGCCAGCAGCTTATCAGCCATAGCCTATGGCTACACCTTC. Protein sequence: CASSLSAIAYGYTF.

This rearrangement joins TRBV28 to TRBJ1-1; D unresolved. CDR1 MDHEN and CDR2 SYDVKM come from the germline V gene. The CDR3 contains 16 residues. Trimming left V 4 bases short and J 1 base short, with 16 bases between. CDR3 protein: CASSSLLLSGNTEAFF. The CDR3 nucleotides are TGTGCCAGCAGTTCCTTGTTACTTTCAGGGAACACTGAAGCTTTCTTT.

The V and J genes are TRBV24-1 and TRBJ1-1; D is possibly TRBD1 (5 bases). This CDR3 has 12 amino acids. V lost 4 bases and J 8 bases, leaving 10 bases between the germline ends. Germline loops: CDR1 KGHDR, CDR2 SFDVKD. Here the CDR3 DNA reads TGTGCCACCAGTGAGGGTGGGGGGGAAGCTTTCTTT. The encoded protein is CATSEGGGEAFF.